This note documents a single TCR beta chain sequence. The record originates from a study of technical replicates of blood from a few donors. V shed 5 bases and J 6 bases; nucleotides not matched to a gene: 8. Germline V gene data show CDR1 as SGHNT and CDR2 as YENEEA. The CDR3 consists of 14 residues. The assay was immunoSEQ multiplex PCR, and TCRdb's table has in-frame clones only and misses some. The top ten hold 0.15% of the sample, which has about 84,000 clones, 98% seen once. Sequencing used T cells isolated from PBMCs. The chain couples TRBV11-3 to TRBJ2-7, with 9 bases identical to TRBD1. The sequence was obtained from a human donor in good health. The CDR3 is CASSPQGQGAEQYF. CDR3 nucleotides: TGTGCCAGCAGCCCCCAGGGACAGGGTGCCGAGCAGTACTTC.